This T cell receptor beta chain was captured by sequencing in a study of T cells in Graves' hyperthyroidism and ophthalmopathy. Study results and caveats: Model output signaled ophthalmopathy a median 6.5 months ahead of onset. By a 13 V-J model, ophthalmopathy was set apart from stable hyperthyroidism.

The germline gives CDR1 SGDLS, CDR2 YYNGEE. The germline V and J ends were trimmed by 0 bases and 4 bases, with 20 bases remaining between them. The CDR3 loop spans 18 amino acids. Researchers took RNA transcripts and amplified the TCR beta CDR3 regions from them. The HTBI primer set was used in a first-round RT-PCR of the TCR CDR3. A single record per CDR3 protein comes from TCRdb applying MiXCR to the multiplex PCR reads. The profile shows under 350,000 distinct CDR3 sequences, 15% to 20% of them singletons. In its sample, this clonotype was seen many times. Its target is not known. Uncontrolled infection, other autoimmune disease, pregnancy or lactation barred patients from enrollment. The PBMCs were sourced from fresh peripheral blood (more than 8.5 ml).

The V gene is TRBV9, the J gene TRBJ2-1; TRBD1 might be the D (6 bases). The sample was blood. The origin of this receptor is a woman aged 45 to 65 with Graves' hyperthyroidism. The CDR3 coding sequence is TGTGCCAGCAGCGTAGGCCAGGGGTGGGACCCACGGTACAATGAGCAGTTCTTC. This encodes CASSVGQGWDPRYNEQFF. Based on the CDR3 plus reference TRBV9 and TRBJ2-1, the full variable domain is DSGVTQTPKHLITATGQRVTLRCSPRSGDLSVYWYQQSLDQGLQFLIQYYNGEERAKGNILERFSAQQFPDLHSELNLSSLELGDSALYFCASSVGQGWDPRYNEQFFGPGTRLTVL.